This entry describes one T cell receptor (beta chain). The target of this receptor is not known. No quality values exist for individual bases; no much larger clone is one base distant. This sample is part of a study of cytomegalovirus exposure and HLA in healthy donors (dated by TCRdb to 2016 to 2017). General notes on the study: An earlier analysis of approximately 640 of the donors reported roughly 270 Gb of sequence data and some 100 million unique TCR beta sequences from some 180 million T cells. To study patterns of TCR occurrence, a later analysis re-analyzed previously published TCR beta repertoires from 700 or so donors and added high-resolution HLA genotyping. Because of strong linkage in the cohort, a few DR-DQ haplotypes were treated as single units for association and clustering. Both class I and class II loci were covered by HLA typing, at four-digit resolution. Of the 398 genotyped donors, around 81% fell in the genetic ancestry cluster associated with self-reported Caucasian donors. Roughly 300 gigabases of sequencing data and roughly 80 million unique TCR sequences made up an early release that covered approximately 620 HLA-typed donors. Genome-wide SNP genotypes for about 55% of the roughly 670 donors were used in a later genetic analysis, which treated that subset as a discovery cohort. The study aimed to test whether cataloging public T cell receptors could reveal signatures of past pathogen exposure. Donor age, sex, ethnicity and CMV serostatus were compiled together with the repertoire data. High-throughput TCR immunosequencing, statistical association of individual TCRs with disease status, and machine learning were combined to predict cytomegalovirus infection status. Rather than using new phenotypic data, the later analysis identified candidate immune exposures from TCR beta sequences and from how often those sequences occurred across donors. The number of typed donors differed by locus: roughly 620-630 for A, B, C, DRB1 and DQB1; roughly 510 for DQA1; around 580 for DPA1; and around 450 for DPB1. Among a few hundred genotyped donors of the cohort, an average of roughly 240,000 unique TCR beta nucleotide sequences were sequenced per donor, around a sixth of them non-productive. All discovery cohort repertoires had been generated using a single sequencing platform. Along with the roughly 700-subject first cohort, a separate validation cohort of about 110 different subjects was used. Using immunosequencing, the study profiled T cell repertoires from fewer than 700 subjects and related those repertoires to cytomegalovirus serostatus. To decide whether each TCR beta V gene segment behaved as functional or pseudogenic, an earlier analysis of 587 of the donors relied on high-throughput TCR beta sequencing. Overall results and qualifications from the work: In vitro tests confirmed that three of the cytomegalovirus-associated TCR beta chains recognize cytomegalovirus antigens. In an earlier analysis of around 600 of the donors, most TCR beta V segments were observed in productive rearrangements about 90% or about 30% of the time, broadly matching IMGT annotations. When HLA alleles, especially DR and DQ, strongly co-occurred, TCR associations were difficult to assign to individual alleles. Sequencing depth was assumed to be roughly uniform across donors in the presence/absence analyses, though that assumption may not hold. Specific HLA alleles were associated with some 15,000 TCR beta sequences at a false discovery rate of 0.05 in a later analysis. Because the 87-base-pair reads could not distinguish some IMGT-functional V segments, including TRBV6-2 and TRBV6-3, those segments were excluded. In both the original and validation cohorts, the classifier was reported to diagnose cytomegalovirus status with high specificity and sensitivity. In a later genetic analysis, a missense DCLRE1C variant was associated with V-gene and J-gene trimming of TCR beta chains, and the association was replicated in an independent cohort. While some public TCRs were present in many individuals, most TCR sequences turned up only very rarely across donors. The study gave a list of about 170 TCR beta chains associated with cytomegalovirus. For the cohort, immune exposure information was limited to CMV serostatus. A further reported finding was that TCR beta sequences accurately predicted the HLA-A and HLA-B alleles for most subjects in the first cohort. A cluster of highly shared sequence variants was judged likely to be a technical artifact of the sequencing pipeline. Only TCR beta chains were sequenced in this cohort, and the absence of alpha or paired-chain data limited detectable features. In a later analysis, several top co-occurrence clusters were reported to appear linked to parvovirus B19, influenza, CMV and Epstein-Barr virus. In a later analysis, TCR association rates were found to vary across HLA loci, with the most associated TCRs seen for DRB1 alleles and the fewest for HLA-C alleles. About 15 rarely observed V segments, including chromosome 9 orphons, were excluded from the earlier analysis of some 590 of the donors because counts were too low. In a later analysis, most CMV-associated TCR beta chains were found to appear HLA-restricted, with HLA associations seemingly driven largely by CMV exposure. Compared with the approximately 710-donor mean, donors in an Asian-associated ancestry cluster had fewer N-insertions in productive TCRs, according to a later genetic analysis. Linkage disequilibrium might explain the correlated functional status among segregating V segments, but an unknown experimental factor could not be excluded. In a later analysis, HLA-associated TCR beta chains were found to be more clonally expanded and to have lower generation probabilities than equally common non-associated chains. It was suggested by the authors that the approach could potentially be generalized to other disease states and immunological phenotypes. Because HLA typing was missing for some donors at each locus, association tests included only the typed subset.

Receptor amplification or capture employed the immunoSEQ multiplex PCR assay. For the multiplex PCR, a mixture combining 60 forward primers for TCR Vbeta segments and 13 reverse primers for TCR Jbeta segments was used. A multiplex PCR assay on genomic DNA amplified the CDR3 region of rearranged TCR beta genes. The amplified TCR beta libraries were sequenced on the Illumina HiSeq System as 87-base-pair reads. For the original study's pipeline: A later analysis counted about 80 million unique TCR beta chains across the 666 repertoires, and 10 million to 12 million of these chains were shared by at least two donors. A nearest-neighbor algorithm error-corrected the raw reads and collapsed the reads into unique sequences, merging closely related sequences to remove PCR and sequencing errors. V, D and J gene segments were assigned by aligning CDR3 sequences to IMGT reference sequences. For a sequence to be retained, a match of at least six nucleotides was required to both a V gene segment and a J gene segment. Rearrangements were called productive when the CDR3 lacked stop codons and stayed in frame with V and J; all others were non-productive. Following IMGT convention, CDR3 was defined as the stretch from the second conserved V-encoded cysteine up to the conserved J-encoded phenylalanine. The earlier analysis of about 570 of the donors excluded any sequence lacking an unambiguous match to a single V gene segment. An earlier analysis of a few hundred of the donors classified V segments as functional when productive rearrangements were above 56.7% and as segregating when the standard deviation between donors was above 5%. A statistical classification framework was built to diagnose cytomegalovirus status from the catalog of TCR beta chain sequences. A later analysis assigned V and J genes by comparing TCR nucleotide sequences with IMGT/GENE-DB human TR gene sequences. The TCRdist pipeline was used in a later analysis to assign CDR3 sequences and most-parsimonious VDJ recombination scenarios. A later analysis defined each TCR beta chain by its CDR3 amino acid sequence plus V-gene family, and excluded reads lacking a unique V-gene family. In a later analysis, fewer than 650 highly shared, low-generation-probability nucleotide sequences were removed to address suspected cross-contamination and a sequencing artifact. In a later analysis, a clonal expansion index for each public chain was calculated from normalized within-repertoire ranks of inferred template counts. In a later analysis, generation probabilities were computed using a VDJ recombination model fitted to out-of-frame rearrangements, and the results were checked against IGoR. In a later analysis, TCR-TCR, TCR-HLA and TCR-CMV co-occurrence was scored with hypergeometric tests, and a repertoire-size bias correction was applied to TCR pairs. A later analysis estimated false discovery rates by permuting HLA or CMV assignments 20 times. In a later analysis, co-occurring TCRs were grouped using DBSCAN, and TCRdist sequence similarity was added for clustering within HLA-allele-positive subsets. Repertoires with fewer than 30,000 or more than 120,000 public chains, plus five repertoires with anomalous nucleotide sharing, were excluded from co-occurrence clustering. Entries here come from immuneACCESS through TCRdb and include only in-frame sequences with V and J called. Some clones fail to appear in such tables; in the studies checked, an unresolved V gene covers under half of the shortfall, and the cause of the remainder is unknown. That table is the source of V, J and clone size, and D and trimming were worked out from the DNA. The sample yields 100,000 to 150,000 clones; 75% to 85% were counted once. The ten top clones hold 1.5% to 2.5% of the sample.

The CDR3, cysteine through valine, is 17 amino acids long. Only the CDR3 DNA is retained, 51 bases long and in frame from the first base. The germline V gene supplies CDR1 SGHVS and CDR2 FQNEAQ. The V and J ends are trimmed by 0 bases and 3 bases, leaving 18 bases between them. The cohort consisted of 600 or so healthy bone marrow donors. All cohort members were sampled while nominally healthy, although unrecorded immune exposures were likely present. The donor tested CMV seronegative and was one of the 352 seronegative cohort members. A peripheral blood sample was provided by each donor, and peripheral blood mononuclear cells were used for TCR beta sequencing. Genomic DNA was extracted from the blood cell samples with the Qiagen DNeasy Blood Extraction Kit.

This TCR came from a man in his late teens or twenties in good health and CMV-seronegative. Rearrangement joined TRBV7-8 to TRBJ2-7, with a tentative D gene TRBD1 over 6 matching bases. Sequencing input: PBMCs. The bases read TGTGCCAGCAGCTTAGCTGGTCGAGGAGTACAGGGCTACGAGCAGTACGTC. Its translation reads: CASSLAGRGVQGYEQYV.